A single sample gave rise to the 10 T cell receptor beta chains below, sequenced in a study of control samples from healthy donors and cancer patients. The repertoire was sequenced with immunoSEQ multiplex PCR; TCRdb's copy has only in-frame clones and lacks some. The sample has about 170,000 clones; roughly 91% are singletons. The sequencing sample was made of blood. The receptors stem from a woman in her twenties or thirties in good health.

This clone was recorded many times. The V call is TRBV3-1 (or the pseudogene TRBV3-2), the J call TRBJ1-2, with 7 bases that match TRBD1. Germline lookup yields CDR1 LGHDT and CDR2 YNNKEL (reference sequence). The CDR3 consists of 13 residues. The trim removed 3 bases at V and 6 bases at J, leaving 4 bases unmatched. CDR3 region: CASSQGQRDGYTF. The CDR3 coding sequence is TGTGCCAGCAGCCAGGGACAGCGGGATGGCTACACCTTC.

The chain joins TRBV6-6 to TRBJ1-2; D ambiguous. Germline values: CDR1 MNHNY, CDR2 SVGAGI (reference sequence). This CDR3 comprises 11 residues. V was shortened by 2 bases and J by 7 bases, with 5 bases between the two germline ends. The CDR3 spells CASSYQSGYTF. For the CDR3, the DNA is TGTGCCAGCAGTTACCAGAGTGGCTACACCTTC.

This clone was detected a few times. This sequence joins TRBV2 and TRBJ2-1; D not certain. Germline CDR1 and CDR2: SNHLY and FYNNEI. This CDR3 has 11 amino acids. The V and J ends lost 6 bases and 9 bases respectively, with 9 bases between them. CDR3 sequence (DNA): TGTGCCAGCAGGAAGGTGGTTGAGCAGTTCTTC. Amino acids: CASRKVVEQFF.

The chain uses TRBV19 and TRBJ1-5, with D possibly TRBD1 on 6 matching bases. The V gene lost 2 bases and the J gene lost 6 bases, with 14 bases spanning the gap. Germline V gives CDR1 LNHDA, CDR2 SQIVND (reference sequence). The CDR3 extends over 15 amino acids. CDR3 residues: CASSISGQGSQPQHF. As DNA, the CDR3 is TGTGCCAGTAGTATAAGCGGCCAGGGGAGTCAGCCCCAGCATTTT.

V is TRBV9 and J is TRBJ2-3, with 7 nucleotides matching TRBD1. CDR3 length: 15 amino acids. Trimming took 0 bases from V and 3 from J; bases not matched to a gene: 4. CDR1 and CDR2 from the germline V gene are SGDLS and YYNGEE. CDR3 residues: CASSVGVRGTDTQYF. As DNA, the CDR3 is TGTGCCAGCAGCGTAGGAGTCAGGGGGACAGATACGCAGTATTTT.

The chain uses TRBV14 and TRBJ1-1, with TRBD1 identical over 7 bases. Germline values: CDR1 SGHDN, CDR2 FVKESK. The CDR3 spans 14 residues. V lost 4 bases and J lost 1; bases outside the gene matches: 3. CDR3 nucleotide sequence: TGTGCCAGCAGCCGGAGGACAGGGAACACTGAAGCTTTCTTT. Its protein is CASSRRTGNTEAFF.

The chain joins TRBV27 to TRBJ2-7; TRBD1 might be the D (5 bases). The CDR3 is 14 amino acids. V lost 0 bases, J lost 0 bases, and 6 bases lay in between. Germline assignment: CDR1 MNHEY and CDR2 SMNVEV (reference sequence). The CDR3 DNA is TGTGCCAGCAGTTTATCCCAGGGCTCCTACGAGCAGTACTTC. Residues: CASSLSQGSYEQYF.

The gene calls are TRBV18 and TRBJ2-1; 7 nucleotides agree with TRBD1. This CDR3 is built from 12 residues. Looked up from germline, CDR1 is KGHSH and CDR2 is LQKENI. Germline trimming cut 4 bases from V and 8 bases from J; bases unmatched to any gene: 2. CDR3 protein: CASSQGADEQFF. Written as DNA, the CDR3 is TGTGCCAGCTCACAGGGGGCGGATGAGCAGTTCTTC.

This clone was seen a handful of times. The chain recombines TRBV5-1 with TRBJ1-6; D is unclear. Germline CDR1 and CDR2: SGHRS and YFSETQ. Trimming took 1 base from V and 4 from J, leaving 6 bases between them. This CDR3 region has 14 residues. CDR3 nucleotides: TGCGCCAGCAGCTTGCCCGGATATAATTCACCCCTCCACTTT. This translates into CASSLPGYNSPLHF.

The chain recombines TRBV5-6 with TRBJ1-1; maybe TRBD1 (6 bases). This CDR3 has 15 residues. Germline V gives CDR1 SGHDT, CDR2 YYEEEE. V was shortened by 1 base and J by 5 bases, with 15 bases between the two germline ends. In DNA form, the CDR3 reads TGTGCCAGCAGCTTGTTCCGAGGGGGGCGGACTGAAGCTTTCTTT. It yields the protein CASSLFRGGRTEAFF.